This TCR beta chain was sequenced in a study of T cell changes during pregnancy in multiple sclerosis. Generated by immunoSEQ multiplex PCR, the TCRdb table keeps only in-frame clones and is missing some. Seen here are 30,000 to 45,000 clones, over 75% observed once, and the top ten hold approximately 0.41%. The CDR3 has 15 residues. The V gene end was trimmed by 2 bases and the J gene end by 6 bases; junction bases not matched to a gene: 6. Germline values: CDR1 SGHTA, CDR2 FQGTGA. This specimen was CD4+ T cells from peripheral blood mononuclear cells, taken in the third trimester of pregnancy. This chain connects TRBV7-3 to TRBJ2-1, with TRBD2 matching over 8 bases. This receptor was taken from a female donor with multiple sclerosis, enrolled in a pregnancy study. Here the CDR3 reads CASSLSSGGANEQFF. For the CDR3, the DNA is TGTGCCAGCAGCTTATCTTCGGGGGGGGCCAATGAGCAGTTCTTC.